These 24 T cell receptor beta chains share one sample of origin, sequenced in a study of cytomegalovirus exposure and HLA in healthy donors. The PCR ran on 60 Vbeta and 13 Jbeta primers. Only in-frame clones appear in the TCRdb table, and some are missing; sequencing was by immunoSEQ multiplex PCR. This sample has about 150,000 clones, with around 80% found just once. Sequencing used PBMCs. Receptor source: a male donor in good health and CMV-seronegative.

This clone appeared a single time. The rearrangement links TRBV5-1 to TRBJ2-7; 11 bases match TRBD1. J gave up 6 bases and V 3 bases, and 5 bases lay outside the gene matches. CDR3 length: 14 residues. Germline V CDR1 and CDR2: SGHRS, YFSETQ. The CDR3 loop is CASSSGQGVLEQYF. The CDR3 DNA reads TGCGCCAGCAGCTCGGGACAGGGGGTCCTCGAGCAGTACTTC.

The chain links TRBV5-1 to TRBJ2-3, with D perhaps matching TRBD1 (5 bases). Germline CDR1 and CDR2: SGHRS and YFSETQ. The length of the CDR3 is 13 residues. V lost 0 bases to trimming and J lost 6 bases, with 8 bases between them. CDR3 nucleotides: TGCGCCAGCAGCTTGGAGGGGCGGGATACGCAGTATTTT. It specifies CASSLEGRDTQYF.

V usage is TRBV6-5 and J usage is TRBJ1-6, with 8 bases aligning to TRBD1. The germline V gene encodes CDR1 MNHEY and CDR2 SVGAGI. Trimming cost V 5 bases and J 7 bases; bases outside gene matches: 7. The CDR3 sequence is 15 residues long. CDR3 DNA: TGTGCCAGCAGTCTCCGGGACAGGACAAATTCACCCCTCCACTTT. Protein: CASSLRDRTNSPLHF.

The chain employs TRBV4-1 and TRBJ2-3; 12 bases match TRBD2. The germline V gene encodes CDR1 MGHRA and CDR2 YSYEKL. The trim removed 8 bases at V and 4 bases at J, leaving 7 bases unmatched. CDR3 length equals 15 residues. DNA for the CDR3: TGCGCCAGCGGAAAGACTAGCGGGGGCCCAGATACGCAGTATTTT. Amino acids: CASGKTSGGPDTQYF.

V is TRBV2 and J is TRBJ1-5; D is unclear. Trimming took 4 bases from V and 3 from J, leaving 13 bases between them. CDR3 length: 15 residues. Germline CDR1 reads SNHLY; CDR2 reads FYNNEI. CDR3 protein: CASSGSGANNQPQHF. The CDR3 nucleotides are TGTGCCAGCAGTGGTTCGGGTGCAAACAATCAGCCCCAGCATTTT.

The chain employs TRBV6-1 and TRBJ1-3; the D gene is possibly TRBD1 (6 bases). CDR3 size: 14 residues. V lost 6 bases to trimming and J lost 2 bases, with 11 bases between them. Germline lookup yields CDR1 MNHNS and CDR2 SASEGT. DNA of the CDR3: TGTGCCAGCAGCGCCGGGACAACTGGAAACACCATATATTTT. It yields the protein CASSAGTTGNTIYF.

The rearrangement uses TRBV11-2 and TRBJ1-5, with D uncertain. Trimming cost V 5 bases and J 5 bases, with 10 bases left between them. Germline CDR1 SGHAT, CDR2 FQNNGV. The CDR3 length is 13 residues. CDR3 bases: TGTGCCAGCAGCCCCACCGGAGATCAGCCCCAGCATTTT. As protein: CASSPTGDQPQHF.

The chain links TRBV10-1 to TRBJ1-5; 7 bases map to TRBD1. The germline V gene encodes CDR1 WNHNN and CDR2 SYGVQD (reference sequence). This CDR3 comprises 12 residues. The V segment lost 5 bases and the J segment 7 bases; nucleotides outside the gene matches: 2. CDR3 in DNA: TGCGCCAGCAGTACAGGGGACCAGCCCCAGCATTTT. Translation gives CASSTGDQPQHF.

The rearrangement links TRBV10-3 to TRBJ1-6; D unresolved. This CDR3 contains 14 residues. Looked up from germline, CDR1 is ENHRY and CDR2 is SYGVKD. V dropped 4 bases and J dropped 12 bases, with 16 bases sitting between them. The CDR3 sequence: CAISAGGGGGPLHF. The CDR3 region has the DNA TGTGCCATCAGTGCAGGAGGTGGAGGTGGACCCCTCCACTTT.

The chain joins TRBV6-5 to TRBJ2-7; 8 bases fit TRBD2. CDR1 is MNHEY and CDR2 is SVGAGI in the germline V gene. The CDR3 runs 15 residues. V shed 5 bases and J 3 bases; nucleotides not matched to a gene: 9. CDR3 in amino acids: CASSPPGLGVYEQYF. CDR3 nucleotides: TGTGCCAGCAGTCCACCGGGACTAGGGGTCTACGAGCAGTACTTC.

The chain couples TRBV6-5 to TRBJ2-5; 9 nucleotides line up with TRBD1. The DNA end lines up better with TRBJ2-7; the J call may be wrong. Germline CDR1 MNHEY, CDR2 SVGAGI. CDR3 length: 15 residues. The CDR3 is CASSYTGGAIYEQYF. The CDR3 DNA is TGTGCCAGCAGTTACACAGGGGGCGCAATCTACGAGCAGTACTTC.

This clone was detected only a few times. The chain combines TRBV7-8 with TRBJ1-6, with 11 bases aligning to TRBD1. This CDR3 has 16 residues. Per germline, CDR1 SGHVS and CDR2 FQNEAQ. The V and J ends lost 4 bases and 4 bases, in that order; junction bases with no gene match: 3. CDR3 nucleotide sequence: TGTGCCAGCAGCTACGGGACAGGGGGATATAATTCACCCCTCCACTTT. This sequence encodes CASSYGTGGYNSPLHF.

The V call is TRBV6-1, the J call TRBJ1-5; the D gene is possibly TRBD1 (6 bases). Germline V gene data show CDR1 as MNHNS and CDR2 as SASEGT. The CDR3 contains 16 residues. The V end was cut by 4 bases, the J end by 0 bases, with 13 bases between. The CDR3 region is CASSGIWTDSNQPQHF. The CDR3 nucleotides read TGTGCCAGCAGTGGAATTTGGACAGATAGCAATCAGCCCCAGCATTTT.

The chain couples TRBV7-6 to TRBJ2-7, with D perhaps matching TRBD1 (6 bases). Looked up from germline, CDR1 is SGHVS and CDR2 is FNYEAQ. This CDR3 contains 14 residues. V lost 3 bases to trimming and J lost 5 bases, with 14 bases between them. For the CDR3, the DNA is TGTGCCAGCAGCTTGGTACAGGGCCCCCACGAGCAGTACTTC. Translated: CASSLVQGPHEQYF.

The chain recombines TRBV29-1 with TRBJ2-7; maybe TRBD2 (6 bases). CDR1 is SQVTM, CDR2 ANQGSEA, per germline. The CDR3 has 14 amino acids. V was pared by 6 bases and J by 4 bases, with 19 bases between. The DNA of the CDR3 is TGCAGCGTCCCCAGAGGAGGGGACGGGTACGAGCAGTACTTC. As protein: CSVPRGGDGYEQYF.

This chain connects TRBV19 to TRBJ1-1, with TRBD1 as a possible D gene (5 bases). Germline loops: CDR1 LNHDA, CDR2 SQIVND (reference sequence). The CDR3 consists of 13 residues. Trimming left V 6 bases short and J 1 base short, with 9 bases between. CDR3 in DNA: TGTGCCAGTAGGTACGACAGGAACACTGAAGCTTTCTTT. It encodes CASRYDRNTEAFF.

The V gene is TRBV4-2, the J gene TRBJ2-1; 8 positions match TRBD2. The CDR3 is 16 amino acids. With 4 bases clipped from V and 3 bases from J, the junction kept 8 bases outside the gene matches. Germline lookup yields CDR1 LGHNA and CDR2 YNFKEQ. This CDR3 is CASSRELAELYNEQFF. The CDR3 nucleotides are TGTGCCAGCAGCCGAGAACTAGCGGAGCTCTACAATGAGCAGTTCTTC.

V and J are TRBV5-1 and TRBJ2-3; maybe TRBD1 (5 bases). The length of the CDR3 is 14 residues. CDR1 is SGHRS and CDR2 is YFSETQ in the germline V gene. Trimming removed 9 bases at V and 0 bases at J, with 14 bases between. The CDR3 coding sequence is TGCGCCACCTCGACAGTAACTAGCACAGATACGCAGTATTTT. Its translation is CATSTVTSTDTQYF.

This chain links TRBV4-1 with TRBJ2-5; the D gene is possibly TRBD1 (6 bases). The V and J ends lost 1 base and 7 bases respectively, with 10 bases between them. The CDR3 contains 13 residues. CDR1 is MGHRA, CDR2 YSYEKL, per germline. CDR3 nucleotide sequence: TGCGCCAGCAGCCAAGCAGTCAGGGGGACCCAGTACTTC. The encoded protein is CASSQAVRGTQYF.

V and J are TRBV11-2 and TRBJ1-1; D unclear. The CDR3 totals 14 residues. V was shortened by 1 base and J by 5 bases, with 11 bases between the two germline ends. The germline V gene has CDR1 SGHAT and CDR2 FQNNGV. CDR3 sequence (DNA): TGTGCCAGCAGCTTAGGGATAGGGAGGACTGAAGCTTTCTTT. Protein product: CASSLGIGRTEAFF.

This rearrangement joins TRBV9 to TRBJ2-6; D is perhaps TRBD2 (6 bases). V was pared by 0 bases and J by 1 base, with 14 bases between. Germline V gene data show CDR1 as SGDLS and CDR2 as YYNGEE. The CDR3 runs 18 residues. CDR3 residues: CASSVGSLGGSGANVLTF. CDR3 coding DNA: TGTGCCAGCAGCGTAGGGTCCCTTGGGGGGTCTGGGGCCAACGTCCTGACTTTC.

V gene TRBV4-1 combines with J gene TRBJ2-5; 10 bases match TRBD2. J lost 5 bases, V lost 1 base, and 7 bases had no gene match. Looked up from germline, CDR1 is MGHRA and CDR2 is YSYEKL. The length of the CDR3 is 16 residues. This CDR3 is CASSQVFSGGRETQYF. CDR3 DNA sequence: TGCGCCAGCAGCCAAGTTTTTAGCGGGGGGAGGGAGACCCAGTACTTC.

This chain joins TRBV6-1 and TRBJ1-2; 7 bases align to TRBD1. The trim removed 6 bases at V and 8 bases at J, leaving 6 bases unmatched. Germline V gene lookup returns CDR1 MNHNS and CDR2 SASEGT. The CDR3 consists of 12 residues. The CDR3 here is CASRRDRGGYTF. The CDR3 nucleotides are TGTGCCAGCAGGAGGGACAGAGGGGGCTACACCTTC.

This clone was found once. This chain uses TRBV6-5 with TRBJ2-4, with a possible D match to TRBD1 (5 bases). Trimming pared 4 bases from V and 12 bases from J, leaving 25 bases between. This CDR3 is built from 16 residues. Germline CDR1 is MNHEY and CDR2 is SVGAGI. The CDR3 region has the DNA TGTGCCAGCAGTTCCTCGACCGGCGGTGGTCGTGACAGTCAGTACTTC. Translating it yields CASSSSTGGGRDSQYF.